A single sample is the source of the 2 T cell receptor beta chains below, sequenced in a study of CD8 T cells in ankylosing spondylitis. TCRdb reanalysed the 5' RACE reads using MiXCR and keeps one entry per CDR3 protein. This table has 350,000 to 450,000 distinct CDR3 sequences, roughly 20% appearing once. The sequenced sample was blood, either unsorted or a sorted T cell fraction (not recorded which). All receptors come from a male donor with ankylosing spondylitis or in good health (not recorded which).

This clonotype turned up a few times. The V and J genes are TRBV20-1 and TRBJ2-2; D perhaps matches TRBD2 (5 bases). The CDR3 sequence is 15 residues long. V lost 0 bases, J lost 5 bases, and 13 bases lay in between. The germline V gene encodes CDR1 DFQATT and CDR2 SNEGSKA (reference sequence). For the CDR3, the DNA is TGCAGTGCTAGAGATCCGTTGGAGGTGACCGGGGAGCTGTTTTTT. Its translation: CSARDPLEVTGELFF.

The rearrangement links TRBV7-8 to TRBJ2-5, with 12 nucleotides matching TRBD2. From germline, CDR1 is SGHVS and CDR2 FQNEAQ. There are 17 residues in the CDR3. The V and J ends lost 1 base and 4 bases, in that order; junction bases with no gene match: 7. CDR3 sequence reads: CASSLGLAGGPRETQYF. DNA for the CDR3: TGTGCCAGCAGCTTAGGCCTAGCGGGGGGGCCCCGAGAGACCCAGTACTTC.